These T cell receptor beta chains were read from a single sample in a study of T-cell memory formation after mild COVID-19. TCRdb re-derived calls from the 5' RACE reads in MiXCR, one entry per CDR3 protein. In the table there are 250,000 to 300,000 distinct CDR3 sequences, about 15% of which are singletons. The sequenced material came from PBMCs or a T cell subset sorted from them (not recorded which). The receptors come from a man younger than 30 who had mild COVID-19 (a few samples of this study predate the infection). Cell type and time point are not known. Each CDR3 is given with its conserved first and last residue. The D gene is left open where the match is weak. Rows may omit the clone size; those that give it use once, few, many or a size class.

TGCGCCAGCAGCTTCAATCCCCCCAACACTGAAGCTTTCTTT CASSFNPPNTEAFF TRBJ1-1 TRBV5-1 NA NA 14
TGTGCCAGCAGCCACGGAAGACAGAGCAATCAGCCCCAGCATTTT CASSHGRQSNQPQHF TRBJ1-5 TRBV7-8 NA NA 15
TGTGCCAGCAGCCGTAGACTGATCTCTGGAAACACCATATATTTT CASSRRLISGNTIYF TRBJ1-3 TRBV7-2 NA few 15
TGTGCCAGCAGCGCGCGGGAGGGGGCGCATTACGAGCAGTACTTC CASSAREGAHYEQYF TRBJ2-7 TRBV7-7 TRBD2 few 15
TGTGCCAGCAGTTACCCAGGTGGCTATGGCTACACCTTC CASSYPGGYGYTF TRBJ1-2 TRBV6-5 NA few 13
TGTGCCAGCAGCTTAAGGTTCCGGACAGGGGACTCTGAAGCTTTCTTT CASSLRFRTGDSEAFF TRBJ1-1 TRBV11-2 TRBD1 few 16
TGCGCCAGCAGTAGGGTCTCTGGGGCCAACGTCCTGACTTTC CASSRVSGANVLTF TRBJ2-6 TRBV5-1 NA many 14
TGTGCCAGCAGCACGGGCTGGCGGAATGAGCAGTTCTTC CASSTGWRNEQFF TRBJ2-1 TRBV7-2 NA NA 13
TGTGCCAGTAGTTCCCCTGGAGAGACCGGGGAGCTGTTTTTT CASSSPGETGELFF TRBJ2-2 TRBV19 NA NA 14
TGTGCCAGCAGCCGTAAGACAGGAGTTAGCAATCAGCCCCAGCATTTT CASSRKTGVSNQPQHF TRBJ1-5 TRBV21-1 NA NA 16
TGCGCCAGCAGAGGGGGCCTCTCCTACAATGAGCAGTTCTTC CASRGGLSYNEQFF TRBJ2-1 TRBV5-1 TRBD1 few 14
TGCAGCCTTACCCTGACAGCCGAGGTCAATCAGCCCCAGCATTTT CSLTLTAEVNQPQHF TRBJ1-5 TRBV20-1 NA NA 15
TGTGCCAGCAGCCCCTATCAGGTTCTCTATGGCTACACCTTC CASSPYQVLYGYTF TRBJ1-2 TRBV7-2 NA few 14
TGCGCCAGCAGCCAAGCCCCAGGTGGTGAGCAGTTCTTC CASSQAPGGEQFF TRBJ2-1 TRBV4-3 NA many 13
TGTGCCAGCAGTTCCCCTGGAGGGGGCTCTGGAAACACCATATATTTT CASSSPGGGSGNTIYF TRBJ1-3 TRBV12-3/TRBV12-4 NA NA 16
TGTGCCAGCAGCTTCGCGGGGGGACCCTACAATGAGCAGTTCTTC CASSFAGGPYNEQFF TRBJ2-1 TRBV7-9 TRBD2 many 15
TGTGCCTGGAGTGTTTCGATGAACTATGGCTACACCTTC CAWSVSMNYGYTF TRBJ1-2 TRBV30 NA NA 13
TGCGCCAGCAGCCAAGCGGTCCAGGGCCAAGAGACCCAGTACTTC CASSQAVQGQETQYF TRBJ2-5 TRBV4-3 NA few 15
TGCGCCAGCAGCCAAGGTTTAAGCATCACTACCGGGGAGCTGTTTTTT CASSQGLSITTGELFF TRBJ2-2 TRBV4-3 NA once 16
TGTGCCAGCAGCCCGAGGGGACAGCTCAGCTCTGGAAACAACATATATTTT CASSPRGQLSSGNNIYF TRBJ1-3 TRBV7-6 TRBD1 NA 17
TGTGCCAGCGTGACCGGGACATCTAACACTGAAGCTTTCTTT CASVTGTSNTEAFF TRBJ1-1 TRBV6-2/TRBV6-3 NA NA 14
TGTGCCAGCAGCAGGACTAGCGGGGAACAAGAGACCCAGTACTTC CASSRTSGEQETQYF TRBJ2-5 TRBV5-4 TRBD2 NA 15
TGTGCCAGCAGTTCTGTTGGGCGACTAGCGGGGGGAAGCTCCTACAATGAGCAGTTCTTC CASSSVGRLAGGSSYNEQFF TRBJ2-1 TRBV5-6 TRBD2 NA 20
TGTGCCAGCTCACCAGGGGTCTCGGACCGCGCTTTCTTT CASSPGVSDRAFF TRBJ1-1 TRBV18 NA NA 13
TGTGCCAGCACCCTCAGGGGACTCACTGAAGCTTTCTTT CASTLRGLTEAFF TRBJ1-1 TRBV12-3/TRBV12-4 NA few 13
TGTGCCAGCAGTGACTCCAGAGGGGGCGAGCAGTTCTTC CASSDSRGGEQFF TRBJ2-1 TRBV6-2/TRBV6-3 TRBD1 few 13
TGTGCCAGCAGCTTCGACAGCCCACTACTGTTTTTT CASSFDSPLLFF TRBJ1-4 TRBV5-6 NA NA 12
TGCGCCAGCAGCCAGAATCTCTACAGGGAGCCCTCCTACAATGAGCAGTTCTTC CASSQNLYREPSYNEQFF TRBJ2-1 TRBV4-3 NA NA 18
TGCGCCAGCAGCCAAGACGGGCATGAGCAGTTCTTC CASSQDGHEQFF TRBJ2-1 TRBV4-3 NA few 12
TGTGCCAGCAGTTTAAAGGGGACAGGGAGCACTGAAGCTTTCTTT CASSLKGTGSTEAFF TRBJ1-1 TRBV27 TRBD1 NA 15
TGTGCCAGCGGTACGCACGGAGCGAACACCGGGGAGCTGTTTTTT CASGTHGANTGELFF TRBJ2-2 TRBV6-5 NA NA 15
TGTGCCAGCAGGACGCTAGCGGAAGTTGGCGAGCAGTTCTTC CASRTLAEVGEQFF TRBJ2-1 TRBV12-3/TRBV12-4 TRBD2 few 14
TGCAGCGTCGGGACAGGGGTTGAGTCACCCCTCCACTTT CSVGTGVESPLHF TRBJ1-6 TRBV29-1 TRBD1 few 13
TGCGCCAGCAGCCAACCGATGAGCCCGGGGTTCAGCACAGATACGCAGTATTTT CASSQPMSPGFSTDTQYF TRBJ2-3 TRBV4-3 NA few 18
TGCAGTGCTAGAGGAACGAGGGGCACAGATACGCAGTATTTT CSARGTRGTDTQYF TRBJ2-3 TRBV20-1 NA few 14
TGTGCCAGCAGTAGACCCCTCGGACAGGGAGACTATGGCTACACCTTC CASSRPLGQGDYGYTF TRBJ1-2 TRBV6-5 TRBD1 few 16
TGTGCCAGCACGCCCTTGACGAGGGGGCTCGGTGGCTACACCTTC CASTPLTRGLGGYTF TRBJ1-2 TRBV12-3/TRBV12-4 TRBD1 few 15
TGTGCCAGCAGTCGGGGACCTGGGACGGCTGGAAACACCATATATTTT CASSRGPGTAGNTIYF TRBJ1-3 TRBV6-6 NA NA 16
TGTGCCAGCAGACTGGACAGGGGCAATGAGCAGTTCTTC CASRLDRGNEQFF TRBJ2-1 TRBV6-5 TRBD1 NA 13
TGTGCCAGCACCAAGGAGGGGGTTAACTATGGCTACACCTTC CASTKEGVNYGYTF TRBJ1-2 TRBV6-5 NA few 14
TGCGCCAGCAGCTTGTGGGGGCCTCAAGAGACCCAGTACTTC CASSLWGPQETQYF TRBJ2-5 TRBV5-1 NA NA 14
TGTGCCAGCAGTTTCATAGGGGGGGAGACCCAGTACTTC CASSFIGGETQYF TRBJ2-5 TRBV12-3/TRBV12-4 NA NA 13